This T cell receptor beta chain was sequenced in a study of early T cells in non-severe SARS-CoV-2 infection. Looking at the study overall: From unsorted whole blood, bulk RNA was sequenced, and the chains remained unpaired. Study-wide results and limits: VDJdb matches were skewed toward anti-spike CD8 T cell responses.

This clonotype was picked up many times. What it recognizes is unknown. CDR1 is LGHDT and CDR2 is YNNKEL in the germline V gene (reference sequence). J gave up 2 bases and V 1 base, and 6 bases lay outside the gene matches. The CDR3 runs 16 residues. TCRdb itself ran the 5' RACE reads through MiXCR, one entry per CDR3 protein. The sample has some 89,000 distinct CDR3 sequences; around 10% are singletons. This chain links TRBV3-1 with TRBJ2-7; 9 nucleotides agree with TRBD2. This receptor was obtained from an adult who was a healthcare worker with PCR-confirmed SARS-CoV-2 infection or an uninfected control (not recorded which). Specimen: whole blood, collected at baseline. The CDR3 is CASSQGASGAPYEQYF. In DNA, the CDR3 is TGTGCCAGCAGCCAAGGGGCTAGCGGGGCTCCCTACGAGCAGTACTTC.